The 4 T cell receptor beta chains in this list originate from one sample, sequenced in a study of OX40 agonist ivuxolimab in advanced cancers. Profiling relied on immunoSEQ multiplex PCR, and the TCRdb table lists in-frame clones only, not all of them. Among fewer than 100,000 clones, roughly 90% were seen once, and the ten largest hold about a tenth. Material: CD4+ or CD8+ T cells sorted from blood, obtained in a trial of the OX40 agonist ivuxolimab. The receptors stem from an adult with an advanced solid tumor such as melanoma, head and neck, liver or kidney cancer.

V and J are TRBV21-1 and TRBJ2-7; TRBD2, as called in the table, went unchecked against the DNA. TRBV21-1 is deemed a pseudogene. The CDR3 is 12 amino acids. The DNA for the CDR3 is TGTGCCAGCAGCAATACTTCCTACGAGCAGTACTTC. This gives the protein CASSNTSYEQYF.

The V and J genes are TRBV7-6 and TRBJ2-1; D perhaps matches TRBD2 (6 bases). CDR3 length equals 14 residues. The V gene lost 5 bases and the J gene lost 12 bases, with 20 bases spanning the gap. Germline V gene lookup returns CDR1 SGHVS and CDR2 FNYEAQ. DNA of the CDR3: TGTGCCAGCAGCCCCCGGGGAGGCCCTAGTGTGCAGTTCTTC. It is translated as CASSPRGGPSVQFF.

This clone was observed a handful of times. The rearrangement joins TRBV7-2 to TRBJ2-7; 9 nucleotides line up with TRBD1. This CDR3 region has 13 residues. The V gene's germline CDR1 is SGHTA and CDR2 FQGNSA. V gave up 0 bases and J gave up 10 bases; unmatched junction bases: 4. CDR3 protein: CASSLAGQGKQYF. The CDR3 DNA reads as TGTGCCAGCAGCTTAGCTGGACAGGGGAAACAGTACTTC.

V is TRBV5-5 and J is TRBJ2-5; TRBD1 aligns across 7 bases. The CDR3 is 14 amino acids. Unmatched junction bases numbered 8, after V lost 4 bases and J lost 5 bases. Per the germline V gene, CDR1 is SGHKS and CDR2 is YYEKEE (reference sequence). CDR3 DNA sequence: TGTGCCAGCAGCCCCGGGACAGCGAGGGAGACCCAGTACTTC. It specifies CASSPGTARETQYF.